The 11 T cell receptor beta chains presented below share a single source sample, sequenced in a study of cytomegalovirus exposure and HLA in healthy donors. Clones were read by immunoSEQ multiplex PCR, and TCRdb kept only the in-frame ones, dropping some. The repertoire holds roughly 220,000 clones, with over 80% as singletons. The sequencing sample was made of PBMCs. These receptors all come from a woman in her 30s in good health and CMV-seropositive.

This chain links TRBV18 with TRBJ2-7; D call uncertain. Trimming stripped 2 bases from V and 5 bases from J, with 13 bases between. The CDR3 spans 14 residues. Germline V gives CDR1 KGHSH, CDR2 LQKENI. CDR3 loop: CASSPISGIHEQYF. Here the CDR3 DNA reads TGTGCCAGCTCACCAATCTCGGGTATCCACGAGCAGTACTTC.

This clone was counted a single time. V and J are TRBV4-3 and TRBJ1-1; D perhaps matches TRBD1 (5 bases). V dropped 1 base and J dropped 4 bases, with 19 bases sitting between them. Germline V gene data show CDR1 as LGHNA and CDR2 as YSLEER. This CDR3 spans 17 amino acids. CDR3 amino acids: CASSQVPQGVGSTEAFF. In nucleotides, the CDR3 is TGCGCCAGCAGCCAAGTTCCCCAGGGAGTGGGGAGCACTGAAGCTTTCTTT.

The V gene is TRBV18, the J gene TRBJ1-2; TRBD1 is a possible D gene (5 bases). This CDR3 has 13 residues. The ends were cut back, 8 bases at V and 7 bases at J, with 17 bases in the middle. Germline loops: CDR1 KGHSH, CDR2 LQKENI. CDR3 nucleotides: TGTGCCAGCCGAGGGACCCCAAGAGGTGGCTACACCTTC. Translated, it gives CASRGTPRGGYTF.

The V call is TRBV2, the J call TRBJ2-7; no reliable D call. With 4 bases removed from V and 0 bases from J, the gap between germline ends came to 10 bases. The CDR3 sequence is 14 residues long. Germline CDR1 SNHLY, CDR2 FYNNEI. CDR3 amino acids: CASSVEAVSYEQYF. The CDR3 nucleotides read TGTGCCAGCAGTGTAGAGGCGGTCTCCTACGAGCAGTACTTC. The entire variable domain, with the rest obtained from reference TRBV2 and TRBJ2-7, is as follows: EPEVTQTPSHQVTQMGQEVILRCVPISNHLYFYWYRQILGQKVEFLVSFYNNEISEKSEIFDDQFSVERPDGSNFTLKIRSTKLEDSAMYFCASSVEAVSYEQYFGPGTRLTVT.

The chain has TRBV14 and TRBJ1-2; D remains unclear. With 0 bases removed from V and 3 bases from J, the gap between germline ends came to 11 bases. This CDR3 region has 15 residues. Germline V lookup: CDR1 SGHDN, CDR2 FVKESK. In nucleotides, the CDR3 is TGTGCCAGCAGCCAAGATCCACGGCTGGACTATGGCTACACCTTC. As protein: CASSQDPRLDYGYTF.

The chain recombines TRBV11-2 with TRBJ1-2, with 8 bases identical to TRBD1. The CDR3 spans 15 residues. J was trimmed by 13 bases and V by 5 bases; bases with no gene match: 18. Germline assignment: CDR1 SGHAT and CDR2 FQNNGV. The CDR3 nucleotides read TGTGCCAGCAGCCCCTCGGACAGGGTCTATCCCAAGACCACCTTC. Its translation: CASSPSDRVYPKTTF.

The CDR3 DNA is TGTGCCAGCAGTCCGGGCAGGGGGTCGACCTACGAGCAGTACTTC. This gives the protein CASSPGRGSTYEQYF. The rearrangement links TRBV27 to TRBJ2-7; 7 nucleotides agree with TRBD1. Trimming cost V 5 bases and J 2 bases; bases outside gene matches: 9. This CDR3 is 15 amino acids long. Germline V CDR1 and CDR2: MNHEY, SMNVEV (reference sequence).

The rearrangement uses TRBV5-4 and TRBJ1-1, with a possible D match to TRBD1 (5 bases). V lost 4 bases and J lost 3, with 22 bases in between. The CDR3 runs 17 residues. Germline CDR1 SGHNT, CDR2 YYREEE (reference sequence). DNA of the CDR3: TGTGCCAGCAGCATGGACAAATTTCCCAATCGGGACACTGAAGCTTTCTTT. It encodes CASSMDKFPNRDTEAFF. Full variable domain (outside the CDR3, taken from reference TRBV5-4 and TRBJ1-1): ETGVTQSPTHLIKTRGQQVTLRCSSQSGHNTVSWYQQALGQGPQFIFQYYREEENGRGNFPPRFSGLQFPNYSSELNVNALELDDSALYLCASSMDKFPNRDTEAFFGQGTRLTVV.

V is TRBV10-3 and J is TRBJ2-7, with 7 nucleotides matching TRBD2. CDR3 length: 14 amino acids. J lost 5 bases, V lost 4 bases, and 8 bases had no gene match. Germline lookup yields CDR1 ENHRY and CDR2 SYGVKD. CDR3: CAISARRESNEQYF. The CDR3 nucleotides read TGTGCCATCAGTGCAAGGCGGGAGAGCAACGAGCAGTACTTC.

The sample holds one count of this clone. The genes are TRBV25-1 and TRBJ2-7, with TRBD2 matching 12 bases. The germline V gene has CDR1 MGHDK and CDR2 SYGVNS. The CDR3 sequence is 16 residues long. V lost 1 base to trimming and J lost 4 bases; unmatched junction nucleotides: 5. The CDR3 DNA follows: TGTGCCAGCAGTGAATTAGCTAGCGGGAGGGGTTACGAGCAGTACTTC. Translated, it gives CASSELASGRGYEQYF.

V is TRBV4-1 and J is TRBJ1-5, with 7 nucleotides matching TRBD1. Germline V lookup: CDR1 MGHRA, CDR2 YSYEKL. V lost 2 bases to trimming and J lost 4 bases; unmatched junction nucleotides: 5. The CDR3 spans 15 residues. The CDR3 DNA reads as TGCGCCAGCAGCCAATCGGACAGGCGAAATCAGCCCCAGCATTTT. Protein: CASSQSDRRNQPQHF.